This passage covers 30 T cell receptor beta chains from one sample sequenced in a study of T cell responses to AZD1222 COVID-19 vaccine (dated by TCRdb to about 2021). Read against the paper, the sample's time point label means: about 28 days (+/-7) after the second vaccine dose. The library was made by the immunoSEQ multiplex PCR assay. TCRdb took this table from immuneACCESS and kept in-frame rearrangements with V and J called. Such tables lack part of the clones; where checked against another copy, unresolved V genes explain under half of the gap, and the rest is unexplained. The sample records 150,000 or so clones, about 92% of which are singletons. Around 1% of the sample goes to the ten largest clones. The specimen was peripheral blood, collected 28 days after the second AZD1222 dose. The receptors stem from an adult who received the AZD1222 COVID-19 vaccine.

This chain uses TRBV7-2 with TRBJ2-5; possibly TRBD1 or TRBD2 for D (5 bases each). The CDR3 has 17 residues. With 1 base removed from V and 5 bases from J, the gap between germline ends came to 20 bases. Germline V gene data show CDR1 as SGHTA and CDR2 as FQGNSA. The CDR3 spells CASSLVPPGLPKETQYF. The CDR3 DNA reads as TGTGCCAGCAGCTTAGTGCCCCCGGGGCTGCCTAAGGAGACCCAGTACTTC.

This clone was counted a single time. The chain links TRBV7-9 to TRBJ1-5; D remains unclear. Germline V gives CDR1 SEHNR, CDR2 FQNEAQ (reference sequence). This CDR3 spans 13 amino acids. Trimming removed 5 bases from V and 5 bases from J, with 10 bases in between. The DNA of the CDR3 is TGTGCCAGCAGCGCCCAGGAGGATCAGCCCCAGCATTTT. Its protein is CASSAQEDQPQHF.

CDR3 amino acids: CASSQAEPYEQYF. In DNA form, the CDR3 reads TGCGCCAGCTCGCAGGCAGAACCCTACGAGCAGTACTTC. This sequence joins TRBV5-1 and TRBJ2-7; no definite D call. The length of the CDR3 is 13 residues. V dropped 7 bases and J dropped 2 bases, with 13 bases sitting between them. Germline lookup yields CDR1 SGHRS and CDR2 YFSETQ.

This chain uses TRBV29-1 with TRBJ2-2, with 7 bases matching TRBD1. Germline CDR1 SQVTM, CDR2 ANQGSEA. The CDR3 length is 13 residues. V gave up 6 bases and J gave up 3 bases; unmatched junction bases: 4. The CDR3 nucleotides are TGCAGCGTGTACAGGGGTGACACCGGGGAGCTGTTTTTT. It translates to CSVYRGDTGELFF.

This clone was observed a single time. V usage is TRBV6-5 and J usage is TRBJ1-6, with D uncertain. The CDR3 has 14 amino acids. Germline lookup yields CDR1 MNHEY and CDR2 SVGAGI. V was clipped by 6 bases and J by 5 bases, with 11 bases between them. The CDR3 coding sequence is TGTGCCAGCAGCTGGAGGAGCAATAATTCACCCCTCCACTTT. This gives the protein CASSWRSNNSPLHF.

The rearrangement joins TRBV6-5 to TRBJ2-1, with 10 bases fitting TRBD2. The J segment lost 6 bases and the V segment lost 4 bases, leaving 6 bases of the junction unmatched. The CDR3 runs 15 residues. Germline V gene data show CDR1 as MNHEY and CDR2 as SVGAGI. This CDR3 is CASSSGTSEANEQFF. CDR3 nucleotides: TGTGCCAGCAGTTCCGGGACTAGCGAGGCCAATGAGCAGTTCTTC.

The gene calls are TRBV24-1 and TRBJ1-2; D is possibly TRBD1 (6 bases). Germline V lookup: CDR1 KGHDR, CDR2 SFDVKD. V dropped 1 base and J dropped 6 bases, with 17 bases sitting between them. The CDR3 has 16 amino acids. CDR3 in amino acids: CATSDLVKPGGDGYTF. The CDR3 region has the DNA TGTGCCACCAGTGATTTAGTTAAGCCCGGGGGCGATGGCTACACCTTC.

The chain couples TRBV6-5 to TRBJ2-1; D is possibly TRBD2 (6 bases). This CDR3 has 16 residues. With 2 bases removed from V and 3 bases from J, the gap between germline ends came to 14 bases. CDR1 and CDR2 (germline): MNHEY, SVGAGI. The chain's CDR3 is CASSYAAPGGYNEQFF. Written as DNA, the CDR3 is TGTGCCAGCAGTTACGCCGCCCCCGGGGGCTACAATGAGCAGTTCTTC.

The chain is built from TRBV19 and TRBJ1-5, with no clear D. CDR1 is LNHDA and CDR2 is SQIVND in the germline V gene (reference sequence). The CDR3 contains 15 residues. Between the trimmed V and J ends, which lost 7 bases and 5 bases, there was a span of 18 bases. CDR3 residues: CASKAGEILDQPQHF. For the CDR3, the DNA is TGTGCCAGTAAAGCAGGTGAGATTTTGGATCAGCCCCAGCATTTT.

This sequence joins TRBV5-1 and TRBJ2-7, with 7 bases that match TRBD1. The V gene end was trimmed by 2 bases and the J gene end by 6 bases; junction bases not matched to a gene: 8. The CDR3 spans 14 residues. Germline CDR1 SGHRS, CDR2 YFSETQ. The CDR3 region is CASSLLGGIGEQYF. CDR3 DNA sequence: TGCGCCAGCAGCTTATTAGGGGGCATAGGCGAGCAGTACTTC.

The rearrangement links TRBV7-2 to TRBJ2-2, with TRBD1 matching 8 bases. This CDR3 region has 16 residues. Germline loops: CDR1 SGHTA, CDR2 FQGNSA. The V and J ends lost 2 bases and 1 base, in that order; junction bases with no gene match: 3. The CDR3 DNA is TGTGCCAGCAGCTTAATCGGGACAGGGAACACCGGGGAGCTGTTTTTT. Protein product: CASSLIGTGNTGELFF.

In its sample, this clone was seen once. The rearrangement links TRBV6-5 to TRBJ1-4, with D maybe TRBD1 (6 bases). CDR1 is MNHEY and CDR2 is SVGAGI in the germline V gene. The CDR3 spans 15 residues. V was trimmed by 6 bases and J by 3 bases, leaving 14 bases between them. The CDR3 DNA reads as TGTGCCAGCAGCCTGGGGGGGGCCTCTAATGAAAAACTGTTTTTT. Translation: CASSLGGASNEKLFF.

The chain recombines TRBV6-5 with TRBJ1-4; perhaps TRBD1 as D (5 bases). The CDR3 extends over 13 amino acids. V lost 5 bases to trimming and J lost 8 bases, with 12 bases between them. Germline V gene lookup returns CDR1 MNHEY and CDR2 SVGAGI. The DNA for the CDR3 is TGTGCCAGCAGTCGCTTCCGGGGGGAAAAACTGTTTTTT. Amino acid sequence: CASSRFRGEKLFF.

This chain uses TRBV4-1 with TRBJ2-7, with D perhaps assigned TRBD1 or TRBD2 (5 bases each). Germline values: CDR1 MGHRA, CDR2 YSYEKL. Trimming removed 0 bases from V and 0 bases from J, with 12 bases in between. The CDR3 runs to 16 residues. CDR3 bases: TGCGCCAGCAGCCAAGATTCGGCAGGGAGCTCCTACGAGCAGTACTTC. Residues: CASSQDSAGSSYEQYF.

The chain links TRBV27 to TRBJ1-6; D not resolved. Germline lookup yields CDR1 MNHEY and CDR2 SMNVEV (reference sequence). With 8 bases removed from V and 9 bases from J, the gap between germline ends came to 8 bases. The CDR3 consists of 11 residues. CDR3 amino acids: CASGSRSPLHF. In DNA form, the CDR3 reads TGTGCCAGCGGCTCGCGTTCACCCCTCCACTTT.

The chain recombines TRBV12-3 or TRBV12-4 with TRBJ1-1, with D unclear. The CDR3 has 11 residues. V lost 6 bases and J 1 base, leaving 3 bases between the germline ends. CDR3 sequence (DNA): TGTGCCAGCAGGGAGAACACTGAAGCTTTCTTT. This sequence encodes CASRENTEAFF.

In its sample, this clone was seen once. This chain connects TRBV3-1 (or the pseudogene TRBV3-2) to TRBJ1-5; D not certain. Trimming took 3 bases from V and 4 from J, leaving 7 bases between them. The CDR3 covers 13 residues. Germline assignment: CDR1 LGHDT and CDR2 YNNKEL (reference sequence). CDR3 sequence: CASSHPGNQPQHF. The CDR3 coding sequence is TGTGCCAGCAGCCATCCTGGGAATCAGCCCCAGCATTTT.

The DNA for the CDR3 is TGTGCCAGCAGCTTTAGTTGGGGTTTGGACTATGGCTACACCTTC. It translates to CASSFSWGLDYGYTF. The J gene is TRBJ1-2, the V gene TRBV7-2; D remains unclear. CDR1 and CDR2 from the germline V gene are SGHTA and FQGNSA. V lost 3 bases and J lost 3, with 14 bases in between. This CDR3 region has 15 residues.

This clone appeared once. The chain employs TRBV11-2 and TRBJ2-3; 8 positions match TRBD2. The CDR3 covers 17 residues. With 2 bases clipped from V and 2 bases from J, the junction kept 9 bases outside the gene matches. Germline loops: CDR1 SGHAT, CDR2 FQNNGV. The CDR3 bases are TGTGCCAGCAGCTTATTCCCTCGGGGGGGCCCCACAGATACGCAGTATTTT. Translating it yields CASSLFPRGGPTDTQYF.

The genes are TRBV5-1 and TRBJ2-3; D might be TRBD2 (6 bases). Trimming took off 3 bases at V and 0 bases at J, with 11 bases between the two ends. This CDR3 region has 15 residues. CDR1 and CDR2 (germline): SGHRS, YFSETQ. The CDR3 region is CASSSTGLSTDTQYF. The CDR3 bases are TGCGCCAGCAGCTCCACGGGACTGAGCACAGATACGCAGTATTTT.

The genes are TRBV5-5 and TRBJ1-5, with D possibly being TRBD1 (5 bases). The V and J ends lost 0 bases and 5 bases respectively, with 9 bases between them. Per germline, CDR1 SGHKS and CDR2 YYEKEE (reference sequence). The CDR3 runs to 14 residues. CDR3 residues: CASSLASGDQPQHF. DNA of the CDR3: TGTGCCAGCAGCTTGGCGTCGGGGGATCAGCCCCAGCATTTT.

This clone has at least ten counts. The V and J genes are TRBV9 and TRBJ2-3; 8 positions match TRBD2. The CDR3 is made up of 13 amino acids. CDR1 SGDLS and CDR2 YYNGEE come from the germline V gene. After removal of 6 bases from V and 4 bases from J, the junction contained 4 bases not matched to a gene. In DNA, the CDR3 is TGTGCCAGCACCTTGACTAGCGCAGATACGCAGTATTTT. Residues: CASTLTSADTQYF.

The rearrangement uses TRBV11-2 and TRBJ1-5; unclear D gene. Trimming cost V 0 bases and J 6 bases, with 6 bases left between them. CDR1 SGHAT and CDR2 FQNNGV come from the germline V gene. The CDR3 extends over 13 amino acids. The CDR3 DNA reads TGTGCCAGCAGCTTAGATGTTCCTCAGCCCCAGCATTTT. Amino acids: CASSLDVPQPQHF. The variable domain in full, completed from reference TRBV11-2 and TRBJ1-5, reads EAGVAQSPRYKIIEKRQSVAFWCNPISGHATLYWYQQILGQGPKLLIQFQNNGVVDDSQLPKDRFSAERLKGVDSTLKIQPAKLEDSAVYLCASSLDVPQPQHFGDGTRLSIL.

The V gene is TRBV5-4, the J gene TRBJ1-3; TRBD1 matches 10 bases. In germline, CDR1 is SGHNT, CDR2 YYREEE (reference sequence). Trimming at V came to 0 bases and at J to 2 bases, leaving 2 bases not matched to a gene. This CDR3 spans 16 amino acids. CDR3 sequence: CASSLGTGGTGNTIYF. CDR3 bases: TGTGCCAGCAGCTTGGGGACAGGGGGAACTGGAAACACCATATATTTT.

The V gene is TRBV9, the J gene TRBJ1-2; D is uncertain. V shed 0 bases and J shed 4 bases, with 13 bases lying between them. The CDR3 totals 15 residues. The V gene's germline CDR1 is SGDLS and CDR2 YYNGEE. CDR3 DNA sequence: TGTGCCAGCAGCGTAGGGGCAGGAGAAAGCTATGGCTACACCTTC. Translating it yields CASSVGAGESYGYTF. Variable domain in full (rest from reference TRBV9 and TRBJ1-2): DSGVTQTPKHLITATGQRVTLRCSPRSGDLSVYWYQQSLDQGLQFLIQYYNGEERAKGNILERFSAQQFPDLHSELNLSSLELGDSALYFCASSVGAGESYGYTFGSGTRLTVV.

The chain recombines TRBV20-1 with TRBJ2-1, with D possibly being TRBD1 (5 bases). Germline CDR1 and CDR2: DFQATT and SNEGSKA (reference sequence). V dropped 3 bases and J dropped 5 bases, with 14 bases sitting between them. The CDR3 totals 14 residues. The CDR3 sequence: CSASNGRADNEQFF. Here the CDR3 DNA reads TGCAGTGCTAGTAACGGCAGGGCGGACAATGAGCAGTTCTTC.

The chain has TRBV20-1 and TRBJ2-7; D remains ambiguous. Germline assignment: CDR1 DFQATT and CDR2 SNEGSKA (reference sequence). The CDR3 runs to 11 residues. V was clipped by 5 bases and J by 2 bases, with 7 bases between them. CDR3 in DNA: TGCAGTGCTGGCGACGCCTACGAGCAGTACTTC. Residues: CSAGDAYEQYF.

This sequence joins TRBV27 and TRBJ2-7; TRBD2 is a possible D gene (7 bases). Between the trimmed V and J ends, which lost 4 bases and 6 bases, there was a span of 16 bases. The length of the CDR3 is 14 residues. CDR1 and CDR2 from the germline V gene are MNHEY and SMNVEV (reference sequence). The CDR3 protein is CASSSGMGGLEQYF. The CDR3 nucleotides read TGTGCCAGCAGTTCCGGAATGGGGGGGCTCGAGCAGTACTTC.

The rearrangement links TRBV9 to TRBJ2-7; 7 bases are a match to TRBD1. The CDR3 covers 12 residues. The V and J ends lost 3 bases and 4 bases, in that order; junction bases with no gene match: 1. Germline V gene data show CDR1 as SGDLS and CDR2 as YYNGEE. The CDR3, as DNA: TGTGCCAGCAGCGGACAGGGTTACGAGCAGTACTTC. Protein product: CASSGQGYEQYF.

The rearrangement uses TRBV5-5 and TRBJ1-1, with no clear D. The CDR3 totals 13 residues. Deletions cut 0 bases from V and 1 base from J, with 4 bases between. In germline, CDR1 is SGHKS, CDR2 YYEKEE (reference sequence). CDR3 bases: TGTGCCAGCAGCTTGGGGGAGAACACTGAAGCTTTCTTT. Protein product: CASSLGENTEAFF.